This T cell receptor beta chain was recovered during a study of CD8+ T cells in alopecia areata (dated by TCRdb to between 2017 and 2018). About the study as a whole: The treated patients, all with moderate-to-severe alopecia areata, were enrolled in an open-label pilot trial of oral tofacitinib given at 5 to 10 mg twice daily. Tofacitinib was given for 6 to 18 months, followed by 6 months of follow-up off drug to assess delayed response and recurrence. The SALT score, which quantifies the percentage of affected scalp surface area, was used to measure disease severity in treated patients. In both human patients and the C3H/HeJ mouse model, the study applied high-throughput TCRbeta sequencing to look at T cell clonal expansion in alopecia areata. Human TCRbeta sequencing covered scalp tissue and sorted CD4+ and CD8+ peripheral blood T cells from patchy and totalis/universalis alopecia areata patients and healthy controls. Biopsies were taken from tofacitinib-treated patients at baseline and at 4 and 24 weeks of treatment, and a later scalp biopsy was taken in several of the tofacitinib-treated patients. Clonality in the scalp was compared among normal scalp (n=4), patchy alopecia areata scalp (n=8), and alopecia totalis/universalis scalp (n=8). RNA was obtained with the PAXgene miRNA kit for fixed scalp, the miRNeasy kit for PBMCs, and the RNeasy kit for mouse skin. Amplification of TCRbeta CDR3 regions was done by immunoSEQ multiplex PCR using 35 Vbeta forward primers and 13 Jbeta reverse primers.

Overall results and qualifications from the work: Tofacitinib significantly decreased scalp clonality and the number of expanded CD8+ clones among the top 100 scalp clones. Because the treated cohort was small and had only one nonresponder, larger studies are needed to examine links between baseline CD8+ expansion and response. Compared with mice, TCR sequences shared between patients were less clear, possibly partly because of HLA diversity across the patient population. Compared with normal scalp, lesional scalp had higher clonality and more expanded CD8+ clones, particularly in alopecia totalis/universalis, a pattern that suggests antigenic drive. During tofacitinib treatment, many expanded lesional clones stuck around in both scalp and blood, and this persistence may partly explain why relapse happens after treatment is stopped. Scalp TCR repertoire analysis is complicated because resident alphabeta T cells in normal human skin are also sequenced, whereas mouse skin is dominated by gammadelta T cells.

For CDR1 and CDR2, the germline V gene (reference sequence) lists LNHNV and YYDKDF. At the junction V is shortened by 0 bases and J by 7 bases; bases outside the gene matches: 6. The CDR3 holds 15 amino acids from the cysteine to the phenylalanine. Of all the DNA, just the CDR3 is kept, 45 bases in frame from base 1. This clone has a handful of counts. There is no known antigen for this receptor. Base qualities are missing; no much larger clone stands one base away. The receptor library was made with the immunoSEQ multiplex PCR assay. To provide template for TCR sequencing, every sample had RNA extracted and reverse transcribed into cDNA. First-strand cDNA was synthesized using SuperScript III with a 2:1 mix of oligo-dT and random hexamers. Amplification bias was assessed with a synthetic immune receptor repertoire, and residual bias was removed computationally. The original methods were these. Raw reads were preprocessed to remove errors, and CDR3 was defined according to IMGT conventions as the region from the conserved cysteine to phenylalanine. Clonality was calculated as 1 minus Shannon entropy normalized by log2 of the number of productive unique TCRs. Scalp TCRbeta sequences were cross-referenced with sorted blood CD4 and CD8 repertoires so that the CD4 or CD8 identity of scalp clones could be inferred. TCRdb limited this immuneACCESS table to in-frame rearrangements with V and J called. A share of clones is missing; checked studies link under half to unresolved V genes, and the rest is unexplained. The V and J calls and clone size were taken over from that table, and D and trimming were inferred from the DNA. The table for this sample lists 190,000 or so clones; roughly three fifths of them were counted only once. The top ten hold around 13% of the sample.

The time point tag for this specimen amounts to: around 24 weeks on oral tofacitinib. Read against the paper, the sample's treatment or condition label means: oral pan-JAK inhibitor, 5-10 mg twice daily. Peripheral blood and lesional scalp punch biopsies were obtained from patients with alopecia areata. PBMCs were separated by density centrifugation and stained for CD3, CD4 and CD8, after which CD4+ and CD8+ T cells were sorted on a FACSAria. The input for sequencing was CD8+ T cells sorted from blood, taken at week 24, from a patient treated with tofacitinib. Recombination joined TRBV15 with TRBJ1-5; TRBD1 lines up with 7 middle nucleotides. This receptor was taken from a human donor with alopecia areata. Read as DNA, the sequence is TGTGCCACCAGCAGAGATCGGGACAGAGGACAGCCCCAGCATTTT. Its coded protein is CATSRDRDRGQPQHF.